This entry lists 14 T cell receptor beta chains sequenced from one sample in a study of cytomegalovirus exposure and HLA in healthy donors. The PCR employed 60 Vbeta primers together with 13 Jbeta primers. Method: immunoSEQ multiplex PCR; TCRdb's copy keeps in-frame clones and lacks some. The data hold about 110,000 clones, with around 79% observed a single time. The sample consisted of PBMCs. These receptors all come from a man in his sixties in good health and CMV-seronegative.

The chain employs TRBV5-1 and TRBJ2-5; D might be TRBD2 (7 bases). This CDR3 has 14 amino acids. Germline V gives CDR1 SGHRS, CDR2 YFSETQ. Trimming shortened V by 4 bases and J by 5 bases, and 15 bases separated the two germline ends. CDR3 residues: CASSPWGGAETQYF. The CDR3 nucleotides read TGCGCCAGCAGCCCCTGGGGGGGGGCGGAGACCCAGTACTTC.

Turning to this clone: A read error may account for a junction end that differs from germline. CDR3 protein: CAISESNTGNTEAFF. The CDR3 DNA sequence: TGTGCCATCAGCGAGTCAAATACAGGGAACACTGAAGCTTTCTTT. The J gene is TRBJ1-1, the V gene TRBV10-3, with TRBD1 as a possible D gene (5 bases). The CDR3 has 15 residues. Germline V gene sequence: CDR1 ENHRY, CDR2 SYGVKD.

The chain uses TRBV7-9 and TRBJ1-3, with D unresolved. Germline V gives CDR1 SEHNR, CDR2 FQNEAQ (reference sequence). This CDR3 contains 16 residues. V was trimmed by 5 bases and J by 1 base, leaving 15 bases between them. In DNA, the CDR3 is TGTGCCAGCAGCCGGGATGTGTGGACTTCTGGAAACACCATATATTTT. It codes for CASSRDVWTSGNTIYF.

The rearrangement links TRBV9 to TRBJ2-1; 8 bases are a match to TRBD2. V lost 4 bases, J lost 6 bases, and 12 bases stayed unmatched. Germline V gene data show CDR1 as SGDLS and CDR2 as YYNGEE. This CDR3 region has 16 residues. The CDR3 region is CASSPEVVAGFNEQFF. CDR3 nucleotide sequence: TGTGCCAGCAGCCCCGAGGTAGTAGCGGGATTCAATGAGCAGTTCTTC.

The chain carries TRBV29-1 and TRBJ1-6, with a weak D call TRBD1 (6 bases). V was shortened by 3 bases and J by 8 bases, with 14 bases between the two germline ends. The germline V gene has CDR1 SQVTM and CDR2 ANQGSEA. The CDR3 extends over 14 amino acids. This CDR3 reads CSVERLGADSPLHF. The CDR3 DNA sequence: TGCAGCGTTGAGAGACTGGGGGCTGATTCACCCCTCCACTTT.

The rearrangement joins TRBV9 to TRBJ2-1; tentatively, D is TRBD2 (6 bases). The CDR3 is 14 residues long. Trimming stripped 4 bases from V and 4 bases from J, with 12 bases between. Germline V gives CDR1 SGDLS, CDR2 YYNGEE. Here the CDR3 DNA reads TGTGCCAGCAGCTCGCGGACTAATTACAATGAGCAGTTCTTC. Encoded protein: CASSSRTNYNEQFF.

A single count supports this clone. The chain combines TRBV2 with TRBJ2-5, with 14 positions matching TRBD2. Trimming took 11 bases from V and 5 from J; bases not matched to a gene: 19. Per the germline V gene, CDR1 is SNHLY and CDR2 is FYNNEI. This CDR3 spans 18 amino acids. CDR3 residues: CAGGRYWGRTSGGETQYF. Written as DNA, the CDR3 is TGTGCCGGCGGCCGTTATTGGGGCCGGACTAGCGGGGGGGAGACCCAGTACTTC.

The chain is built from TRBV4-3 and TRBJ1-3; the D gene is possibly TRBD1 (6 bases). The CDR3 has 20 residues. V lost 4 bases and J 6 bases, leaving 31 bases between the germline ends. CDR1 LGHNA and CDR2 YSLEER come from the germline V gene. CDR3 sequence: CASSRNPPAIGDTKANTIYF. CDR3 sequence (DNA): TGCGCCAGCAGCCGAAACCCCCCTGCCATCGGGGACACGAAGGCAAACACCATATATTTT.

The chain is built from TRBV9 and TRBJ1-3; the match to TRBD1 covers 9 bases. V shed 4 bases, J shed 4 bases, and the junction held 12 bases outside the gene matches. The CDR3 length is 17 residues. Germline V gene data show CDR1 as SGDLS and CDR2 as YYNGEE. DNA for the CDR3: TGTGCCAGCAGCTCCCGGACAGGGGTAGGTGTAGGAAACACCATATATTTT. It encodes CASSSRTGVGVGNTIYF.

The chain employs TRBV25-1 and TRBJ2-1, with TRBD1 matching 7 bases. The CDR3 contains 15 residues. Germline values: CDR1 MGHDK, CDR2 SYGVNS. The V and J ends lost 2 bases and 8 bases, in that order; junction bases with no gene match: 9. DNA of the CDR3: TGTGCCAGCAGTGAACTGGACAGGAAAGGCGATGAGCAGTTCTTC. Translation gives CASSELDRKGDEQFF.

CDR3 sequence reads: CASNWAGEKLFF. Here the CDR3 DNA reads TGTGCCAGCAACTGGGCAGGGGAAAAACTGTTTTTT. The chain is built from TRBV28 and TRBJ1-4, with D tentatively TRBD1 (5 bases). The CDR3 consists of 12 residues. V gave up 7 bases and J gave up 8 bases, with 11 bases separating them. CDR1 and CDR2 (germline): MDHEN, SYDVKM.

This chain joins TRBV4-2 and TRBJ1-4; TRBD1 is a possible D gene (5 bases). The V end was cut by 8 bases, the J end by 10 bases, with 26 bases between. Germline values: CDR1 LGHNA, CDR2 YNFKEQ. The CDR3 consists of 16 residues. The DNA of the CDR3 is TGTGCCAGCGGGACCGCCGAAACTGGGGGGGGTGGAAAACTGTTTTTT. This codes for CASGTAETGGGGKLFF.

The chain links TRBV7-2 to TRBJ1-4, with D possibly matching TRBD1 (6 bases). Germline assignment: CDR1 SGHTA and CDR2 FQGNSA. V dropped 6 bases and J dropped 4 bases, with 15 bases sitting between them. This CDR3 has 15 amino acids. CDR3 protein: CASRFNQGHNEKLFF. CDR3 in DNA: TGTGCCAGCAGATTCAATCAGGGACATAATGAAAAACTGTTTTTT.

Comments on this clone: A read error may account for a junction end that differs from germline. This CDR3 is CASASLAGTATQYF. The CDR3 DNA sequence: TGCGCCAGCGCATCCCTTGCGGGGACAGCTACGCAGTATTTT. The chain recombines TRBV5-1 with TRBJ2-3; a possible D gene is TRBD1 (7 bases). Germline CDR1 and CDR2: SGHRS and YFSETQ. The length of the CDR3 is 14 residues. The full variable domain, in which reference TRBV5-1 and TRBJ2-3 provide the parts outside the CDR3, is KAGVTQTPRYLIKTRGQQVTLSCSPISGHRSVSWYQQTPGQGLQFLFEYFSETQRNKGNFPGRFSGRQFSNSRSEMNVSTLELGDSALYLCASASLAGTATQYFGPGTRLTVL.